This entry lists 31 T cell receptor beta chains sequenced from one sample in a study of T cells in Graves' hyperthyroidism and ophthalmopathy (dated by TCRdb to between 2019 and 2020). The library was produced with multiplex PCR. These reads were obtained on an Illumina HiSeq 2000. TCR beta CDR3 regions were amplified from RNA transcripts. A first-round RT-PCR of the TCR CDR3 used the HTBI primer set with the Qiagen OneStep RT-PCR kit. TCRdb reworked the public reads: Q25 trimming with fastp, MiXCR clone assembly, productive beta chains retained. Rows matching on CDR3 protein sequence are summarized as one entry with the most common DNA and genes. Recorded for this sample are 200,000 to 250,000 distinct CDR3 sequences; approximately 24% of them occurred a single time. Roughly 35% of the sample comes from the top ten. Sequenced sample: blood. These receptors were collected from a middle-aged woman with Graves' ophthalmopathy.

Comment on this clonotype: One end of the junction is discordant with germline, which a read error may explain. The gene calls are TRBV6-1 and TRBJ2-2, with a weak D call TRBD2 (5 bases). Germline CDR1 is MNHNS and CDR2 is SASEGT. The CDR3 consists of 15 residues. As DNA, the CDR3 is TGTGCCAGCAGGCCCGGGCGGGCGAACACCGGGGAGCTGTATTTT. It encodes CASRPGRANTGELYF.

This clonotype was seen ten or more times. This chain joins TRBV4-1 and TRBJ1-2; 7 bases match TRBD1. In germline, CDR1 is MGHRA, CDR2 YSYEKL. The V gene end was trimmed by 0 bases and the J gene end by 8 bases; junction bases not matched to a gene: 9. This CDR3 comprises 15 residues. The CDR3 nucleotides read TGCGCCAGCAGCCAAGATCGGCAGGGGGTTTGGGGCTACACCTTC. It yields the protein CASSQDRQGVWGYTF.

There are a few counts of this clonotype. The CDR3 DNA reads as TGCGCCAGCAGCGCCCCTAGTTCCCGCTACGAGCAGTACTTC. This encodes CASSAPSSRYEQYF. The V call is TRBV5-1, the J call TRBJ2-7; D is ambiguous. The CDR3 totals 14 residues. Germline CDR1 and CDR2: SGHRS and YFSETQ. V shed 4 bases and J shed 3 bases, with 14 bases lying between them.

J is TRBJ2-5 and V is TRBV7-2; TRBD2 aligns across 11 bases. The CDR3 totals 15 residues. J lost 5 bases, V lost 11 bases, and 13 bases had no gene match. Germline V lookup: CDR1 SGHTA, CDR2 FQGNSA. CDR3 nucleotides: TGTGCCGGTAGTTTAACTAGCGGGAGTTGGGAGACCCAGTACTTC. Protein sequence: CAGSLTSGSWETQYF. Full variable domain (rest looked up from reference TRBV7-2 and TRBJ2-5): GAGVSQSPSNKVTEKGKDVELRCDPISGHTALYWYRQSLGQGLEFLIYFQGNSAPDKSGLPSDRFSAERTGGSVSTLTIQRTQQEDSAVYLCAGSLTSGSWETQYFGPGTRLLVL.

The chain combines TRBV20-1 with TRBJ1-3; D unresolved. The CDR3 covers 12 residues. Germline V gene data show CDR1 as DFQATT and CDR2 as SNEGSKA (reference sequence). V gave up 5 bases and J gave up 7 bases, with 12 bases separating them. CDR3 in DNA: TGCAGTGCTTTTCAGGCGAGGAACACCATATATTTT. Translation gives CSAFQARNTIYF.

This clonotype was detected ten times or more. The chain employs TRBV5-1 and TRBJ2-7; no firm D call. Germline values: CDR1 SGHRS, CDR2 YFSETQ. Between the trimmed V and J ends, which lost 2 bases and 3 bases, there was a span of 12 bases. The CDR3 is made up of 14 amino acids. This CDR3 reads CASSFSTSSYEQYF. CDR3 sequence (DNA): TGCGCCAGCAGCTTCTCCACCAGTAGCTACGAGCAGTACTTC. Full variable domain (remainder filled in from reference TRBV5-1 and TRBJ2-7): KAGVTQTPRYLIKTRGQQVTLSCSPISGHRSVSWYQQTPGQGLQFLFEYFSETQRNKGNFPGRFSGRQFSNSRSEMNVSTLELGDSALYLCASSFSTSSYEQYFGPGTRLTVT.

This clonotype was detected ten times or more. The V gene is TRBV4-1, the J gene TRBJ2-7; D call uncertain. V lost 1 base and J lost 2, with 12 bases in between. In germline, CDR1 is MGHRA, CDR2 YSYEKL. The CDR3 runs to 15 residues. Written as DNA, the CDR3 is TGCGCCAGCAGCCAAGTTGGCAATACCGCCTACGAGCAGTACTTC. It specifies CASSQVGNTAYEQYF.

The chain couples TRBV11-1 to TRBJ2-1; the D is unclear. The ends were cut back, 1 base at V and 3 bases at J, with 10 bases in the middle. The CDR3 is 15 amino acids. Germline CDR1 and CDR2: SGHAT and FQDESV (reference sequence). The CDR3 region is CASSLGGGSYNEQFF. Written as DNA, the CDR3 is TGTGCCAGCAGCTTAGGTGGCGGAAGCTACAATGAGCAGTTCTTC.

This clonotype was found many times. V and J are TRBV6-6 and TRBJ1-2; TRBD1 agrees at 9 bases. From germline, CDR1 is MNHNY and CDR2 SVGAGI (reference sequence). The V segment lost 6 bases and the J segment 6 bases; nucleotides outside the gene matches: 5. The CDR3 extends over 13 amino acids. The CDR3 DNA sequence: TGTGCCAGCAGGTCCGGGACAGGGCATGGCTACACCTTC. Protein: CASRSGTGHGYTF.

This clonotype was observed at least ten times. The chain employs TRBV7-2 and TRBJ2-7, with D possibly TRBD2 on 5 matching bases. CDR3 length: 15 residues. V was trimmed by 1 base and J by 3 bases, leaving 13 bases between them. Germline CDR1 is SGHTA and CDR2 is FQGNSA. The CDR3 coding sequence is TGTGCCAGCAGCTTAGGACTAACCAGTAACTACGAGCAGTACTTC. This codes for CASSLGLTSNYEQYF.

This clonotype has at least ten counts. V usage is TRBV6-5 and J usage is TRBJ2-5; D is possibly TRBD2 (6 bases). Germline loops: CDR1 MNHEY, CDR2 SVGAGI. Trimming left V 6 bases short and J 5 bases short, with 16 bases between. CDR3 length: 14 amino acids. The CDR3 reads CASRRTGLAETQYF. The CDR3 DNA is TGTGCCAGCAGGCGTACGGGACTCGCGGAGACCCAGTACTTC.

This clonotype was picked up a small number of times. The J gene is TRBJ1-5, the V gene TRBV30, with 8 bases lining up with TRBD1. V was pared by 8 bases and J by 5 bases, with 8 bases of the junction left unmatched. This CDR3 spans 13 amino acids. Germline V gives CDR1 GTSNPN, CDR2 SVGIG (reference sequence). CDR3: CALRTGQDQPQHF. CDR3 DNA: TGTGCCCTACGGACAGGGCAGGATCAGCCCCAGCATTTT.

This clonotype was counted at least ten times. The chain couples TRBV20-1 to TRBJ1-1, with a weak D call TRBD1 (5 bases). Germline V gene lookup returns CDR1 DFQATT and CDR2 SNEGSKA (reference sequence). This CDR3 region has 12 residues. Between the trimmed V and J ends, which lost 6 bases and 5 bases, there was a span of 13 bases. The CDR3 loop is CSAPGLRTEAFF. In nucleotides, the CDR3 is TGCAGTGCGCCAGGGTTGCGGACTGAAGCTTTCTTT.

This clonotype was counted a few times. The V gene is TRBV4-1, the J gene TRBJ2-2; D gene unclear. Deletions cut 0 bases from V and 8 bases from J, with 16 bases between. CDR1 MGHRA and CDR2 YSYEKL come from the germline V gene. The CDR3 is 16 amino acids. CDR3 loop: CASSQDRGDRAGELFF. As DNA, the CDR3 is TGCGCCAGCAGCCAAGATCGTGGGGATAGGGCGGGGGAGCTGTTTTTT.

This chain links TRBV6-1 with TRBJ2-7, with D maybe TRBD2 (5 bases). Trimming shortened V by 7 bases and J by 4 bases, and 14 bases separated the two germline ends. CDR3 length: 13 amino acids. Germline V CDR1 and CDR2: MNHNS, SASEGT. In DNA, the CDR3 is TGTGCCAGCAAAGTACCATCGGGATACGAGCAGTACTTC. The encoded protein is CASKVPSGYEQYF.

This clonotype was counted many times. The chain recombines TRBV29-1 with TRBJ2-5; D may be TRBD1 (6 bases). V lost 6 bases and J 4 bases, leaving 15 bases between the germline ends. This CDR3 is 13 amino acids long. Germline lookup yields CDR1 SQVTM and CDR2 ANQGSEA. The CDR3 loop is CSVVGDTRETQYF. The CDR3 DNA follows: TGCAGCGTCGTCGGGGACACCCGAGAGACCCAGTACTTC.

The table lists this clonotype with many counts. The CDR3 loop is CASRIGQANSGNTIYF. The CDR3 DNA reads as TGTGCCAGCAGGATCGGACAGGCAAACTCTGGAAACACCATATATTTT. The rearrangement joins TRBV6-5 to TRBJ1-3; TRBD1 aligns across 7 bases. J lost 0 bases, V lost 6 bases, and 8 bases had no gene match. The CDR3 loop spans 16 amino acids. CDR1 MNHEY and CDR2 SVGAGI come from the germline V gene.

There are many counts of this clonotype. The chain employs TRBV4-2 and TRBJ2-2, with 14 bases fitting TRBD2. The V gene end was trimmed by 5 bases and the J gene end by 4 bases; junction bases not matched to a gene: 6. CDR3 size: 17 residues. CDR1 and CDR2 from the germline V gene are LGHNA and YNFKEQ. The CDR3 sequence: CASSRLAGGPGTGELFF. Here the CDR3 DNA reads TGTGCCAGCAGCAGACTAGCGGGAGGGCCGGGCACCGGGGAGCTGTTTTTT.

Turning to this clonotype: This may arise from a read error, as a much more abundant clone is one base away. The J gene is TRBJ2-3, the V gene TRBV9; D gene uncertain. The CDR3 extends over 12 amino acids. The germline gives CDR1 SGDLS, CDR2 YYNGEE. This CDR3 reads CASSPRADAQYF. CDR3 coding DNA: TGTGCCAGCAGCCCTAGGGCAGATGCGCAGTATTTT. Together with reference TRBV9 and TRBJ2-3, the CDR3 gives the full variable domain: DSGVTQTPKHLITATGQRVTLRCSPRSGDLSVYWYQQSLDQGLQFLIQYYNGEERAKGNILERFSAQQFPDLHSELNLSSLELGDSALYFCASSPRADAQYFGPGTRLTVL.

This clonotype has ten or more counts. CDR3 sequence reads: CASMELAGGAYEQYF. CDR3 sequence (DNA): TGTGCCAGCATGGAGCTAGCGGGAGGGGCCTACGAGCAGTACTTC. The rearrangement uses TRBV28 and TRBJ2-7; 12 positions match TRBD2. J was trimmed by 2 bases and V by 7 bases; bases with no gene match: 6. The CDR3 sequence is 15 residues long. Germline CDR1 MDHEN, CDR2 SYDVKM. Combining the CDR3 with reference TRBV28 and TRBJ2-7 gives the whole variable domain DVKVTQSSRYLVKRTGEKVFLECVQDMDHENMFWYRQDPGLGLRLIYFSYDVKMKEKGDIPEGYSVSREKKERFSLILESASTNQTSMYLCASMELAGGAYEQYFGPGTRLTVT.

In this sample, this clonotype turned up many times. This chain connects TRBV20-1 to TRBJ2-7, with 12 nucleotides matching TRBD2. J lost 3 bases, V lost 4 bases, and 4 bases had no gene match. There are 14 residues in the CDR3. Germline V gives CDR1 DFQATT, CDR2 SNEGSKA (reference sequence). In DNA form, the CDR3 reads TGCAGTGCTATCGGACTAGCGGGGATCTACGAGCAGTACTTC. Its translation is CSAIGLAGIYEQYF.

Worth noting for this clonotype: The junction shows a germline mismatch at one end, possibly a read error. The chain combines TRBV28 with TRBJ1-2; no firm D call. CDR3 length equals 13 residues. Per the germline V gene, CDR1 is MDHEN and CDR2 is SYDVKM. CDR3 sequence: CASSAGAFYGYNF. DNA for the CDR3: TGTGCCAGCAGCGCTGGTGCCTTCTATGGCTACAACTTC.

This clonotype was detected ten times or more. J is TRBJ1-1 and V is TRBV3-1; D gene unclear. The length of the CDR3 is 14 residues. Germline V CDR1 and CDR2: LGHDT, YNNKEL (reference sequence). V was shortened by 1 base and J by 4 bases, with 10 bases between the two germline ends. This CDR3 is CASSQGAEGTEAFF. In nucleotides, the CDR3 is TGTGCCAGCAGCCAAGGGGCCGAGGGCACTGAAGCTTTCTTT.

The gene calls are TRBV6-5 and TRBJ2-7, with a weak D call TRBD1 (7 bases). The CDR3 has 14 residues. V shed 0 bases and J shed 6 bases, with 12 bases lying between them. Germline V gene data show CDR1 as MNHEY and CDR2 as SVGAGI. CDR3 nucleotides: TGTGCCAGCAGTTACTCAAGGGGGCGGGGCGAGCAGTACTTC. Protein sequence: CASSYSRGRGEQYF.

This clonotype appeared many times. The V and J genes are TRBV19 and TRBJ2-5, with no clear D. The CDR3 covers 14 residues. V lost 1 base and J 5 bases, leaving 11 bases between the germline ends. Germline values: CDR1 LNHDA, CDR2 SQIVND (reference sequence). CDR3 DNA: TGTGCCAGTAGTATAGGACGGCCGTGGGAGACCCAGTACTTC. Translating gives CASSIGRPWETQYF.

There are many counts of this clonotype. V and J are TRBV20-1 and TRBJ2-5; D not resolved. Germline V gene lookup returns CDR1 DFQATT and CDR2 SNEGSKA (reference sequence). The length of the CDR3 is 14 residues. V shed 1 base and J shed 4 bases, with 13 bases lying between them. The CDR3 nucleotides are TGCAGTGCTAGAGCCCGAAGCCGGCTAGAGACCCAGTACTTC. Its translation: CSARARSRLETQYF.

This clonotype was observed a few times. J is TRBJ1-5 and V is TRBV19; no firm D call. CDR3 size: 14 residues. V was shortened by 3 bases and J by 6 bases, with 12 bases between the two germline ends. Per the germline V gene, CDR1 is LNHDA and CDR2 is SQIVND (reference sequence). The CDR3 loop is CASSMTKVAQPQHF. CDR3 bases: TGTGCCAGTAGTATGACAAAGGTCGCTCAGCCCCAGCATTTT.

The chain has TRBV5-8 and TRBJ2-5, with TRBD1 identical over 7 bases. The CDR3 has 17 residues. Germline trimming cut 1 base from V and 3 bases from J; bases unmatched to any gene: 12. Looked up from germline, CDR1 is SGHTS and CDR2 is YDEGEE. The CDR3 protein is CASSLFAVPTGEETQYF. The CDR3 DNA follows: TGTGCCAGCAGCTTGTTTGCAGTCCCTACAGGGGAAGAGACCCAGTACTTC.

The chain combines TRBV6-1 with TRBJ2-5, with TRBD1 matching over 9 bases. Germline V CDR1 and CDR2: MNHNS, SASEGT. The CDR3 is 16 residues long. The junction had 7 bases not matched to a gene; V was cut back by 5 bases and J by 0 bases. This CDR3 reads CASSPRDREYQETQYF. Written as DNA, the CDR3 is TGTGCCAGCAGTCCTCGGGACAGGGAGTACCAAGAGACCCAGTACTTC.

This clonotype occurred many times. The V call is TRBV10-3, the J call TRBJ2-7; TRBD2 matches 10 bases. The CDR3 is made up of 15 amino acids. Germline CDR1 and CDR2: ENHRY and SYGVKD. The V gene end was trimmed by 2 bases and the J gene end by 5 bases; junction bases not matched to a gene: 6. In DNA form, the CDR3 reads TGTGCCATCAGTGAGAAGCTAGCGGGAGTCAACGAGCAGTACTTC. Residues: CAISEKLAGVNEQYF.

This clonotype has a handful of counts. The chain recombines TRBV6-5 with TRBJ2-7; TRBD1 aligns across 7 bases. J lost 4 bases, V lost 5 bases, and 8 bases had no gene match. Germline-derived CDR1 and CDR2 are MNHEY and SVGAGI. This CDR3 has 14 amino acids. The CDR3 is CASSNRQGWYEQYF. The CDR3 DNA follows: TGTGCCAGCAGTAACCGACAGGGATGGTACGAGCAGTACTTC.